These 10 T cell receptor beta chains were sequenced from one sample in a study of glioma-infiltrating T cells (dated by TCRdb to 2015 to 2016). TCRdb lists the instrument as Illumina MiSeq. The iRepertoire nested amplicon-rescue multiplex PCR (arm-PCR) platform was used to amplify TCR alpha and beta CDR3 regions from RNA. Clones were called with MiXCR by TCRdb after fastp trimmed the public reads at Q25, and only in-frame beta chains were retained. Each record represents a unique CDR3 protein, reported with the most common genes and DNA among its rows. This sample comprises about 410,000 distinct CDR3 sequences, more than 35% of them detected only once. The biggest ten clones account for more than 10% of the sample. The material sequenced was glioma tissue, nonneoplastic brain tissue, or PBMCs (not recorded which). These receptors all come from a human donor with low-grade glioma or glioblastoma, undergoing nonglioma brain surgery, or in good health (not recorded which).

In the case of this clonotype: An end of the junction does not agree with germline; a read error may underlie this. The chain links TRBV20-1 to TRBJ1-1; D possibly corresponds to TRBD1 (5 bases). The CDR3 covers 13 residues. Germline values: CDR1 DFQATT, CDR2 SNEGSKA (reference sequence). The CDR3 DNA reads TGCAGTGCCAGAGGGGATTTGGACACTGAAGCTTTCTTT. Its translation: CSARGDLDTEAFF.

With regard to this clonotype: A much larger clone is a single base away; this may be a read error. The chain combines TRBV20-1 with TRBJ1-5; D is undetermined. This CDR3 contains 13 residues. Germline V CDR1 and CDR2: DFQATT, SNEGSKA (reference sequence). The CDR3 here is CSSTAGLTQPQHF. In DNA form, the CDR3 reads TGCAGCTCCACCGCGGGCCTCACACAGCCCCAGCATTTT.

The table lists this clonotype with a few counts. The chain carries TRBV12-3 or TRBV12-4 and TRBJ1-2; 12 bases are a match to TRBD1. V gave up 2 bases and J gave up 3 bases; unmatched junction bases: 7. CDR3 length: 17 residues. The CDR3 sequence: CASSLTTGTGGDYGYTF. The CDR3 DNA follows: TGTGCCAGCAGTTTAACCACCGGGACAGGGGGCGACTATGGCTACACCTTC.

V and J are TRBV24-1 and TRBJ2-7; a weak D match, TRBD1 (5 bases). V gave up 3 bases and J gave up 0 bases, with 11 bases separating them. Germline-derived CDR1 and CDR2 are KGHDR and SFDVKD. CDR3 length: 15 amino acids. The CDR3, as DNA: TGTGCCACCAGTGATCCCAGGGCGAGCTCCTACGAGCAGTACTTC. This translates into CATSDPRASSYEQYF.

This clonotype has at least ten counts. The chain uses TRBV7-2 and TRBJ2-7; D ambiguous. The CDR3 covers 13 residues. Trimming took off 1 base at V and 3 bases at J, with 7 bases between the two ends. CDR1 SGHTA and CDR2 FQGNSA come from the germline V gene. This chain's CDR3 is CASSLGIDYEQYF. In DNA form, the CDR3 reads TGTGCCAGCAGCTTAGGGATTGACTACGAGCAGTACTTC.

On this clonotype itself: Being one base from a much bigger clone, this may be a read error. CDR3: CSARDPQRGKADTQYF. DNA of the CDR3: TGCAGTGCTAGAGATCCCCAGCGGGGGAAAGCAGATACGCAGTATTTT. The chain has TRBV20-1 and TRBJ2-3; 8 bases agree with TRBD2. The CDR3 has 16 residues. V lost 0 bases to trimming and J lost 4 bases; unmatched junction nucleotides: 9. The V gene's germline CDR1 is DFQATT and CDR2 SNEGSKA (reference sequence).

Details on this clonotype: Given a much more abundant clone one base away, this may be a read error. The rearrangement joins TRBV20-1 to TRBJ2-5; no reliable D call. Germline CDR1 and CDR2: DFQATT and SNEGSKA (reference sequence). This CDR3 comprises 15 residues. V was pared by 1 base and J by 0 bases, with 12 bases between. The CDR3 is CSARVPARNQETQYF. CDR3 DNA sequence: TGCAGTGCTAGAGTGCCAGCGCGTAACCAAGAGACCCAGTACTTC.

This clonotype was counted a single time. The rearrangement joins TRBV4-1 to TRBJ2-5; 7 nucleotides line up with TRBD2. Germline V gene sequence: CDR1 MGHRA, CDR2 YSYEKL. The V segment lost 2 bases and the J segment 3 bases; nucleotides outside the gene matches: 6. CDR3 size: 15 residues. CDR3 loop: CASSQLGLEKETQYF. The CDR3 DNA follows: TGCGCCAGCAGCCAACTAGGACTAGAGAAAGAGACCCAGTACTTC.

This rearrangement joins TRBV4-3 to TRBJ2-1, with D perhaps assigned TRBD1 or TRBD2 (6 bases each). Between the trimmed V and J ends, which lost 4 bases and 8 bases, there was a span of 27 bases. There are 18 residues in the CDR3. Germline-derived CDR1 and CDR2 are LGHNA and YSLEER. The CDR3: CASSPLPPRDWGADEQFF. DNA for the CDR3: TGCGCCAGCAGCCCTCTGCCACCCCGGGACTGGGGGGCGGATGAGCAGTTCTTC.

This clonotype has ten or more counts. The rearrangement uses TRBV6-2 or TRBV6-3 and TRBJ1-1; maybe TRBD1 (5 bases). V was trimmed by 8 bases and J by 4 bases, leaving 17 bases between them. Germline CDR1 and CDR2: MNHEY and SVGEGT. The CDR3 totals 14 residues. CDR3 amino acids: CASGPRGASTEAFF. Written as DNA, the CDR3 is TGTGCCAGCGGACCGAGAGGGGCGAGCACTGAAGCTTTCTTT.